This entry lists 24 T cell receptor beta chains sequenced from one sample in a study of T cell repertoires in cytomegalovirus infection (dated by TCRdb to the late 2010s). What these receptors recognize is not known. Reading the label with the study, this specimen's treatment or condition is: in vitro stimulation with specific CMV peptide epitopes to enrich CMV-specific T cells. Sequenced using an Illumina HiSeq 1500. TCRdb trimmed the raw reads at Q25, called clones with MiXCR and kept productive beta chains. For every CDR3 protein sequence, its rows merge into one entry that carries the most common genes and DNA. This sample is represented by around 49,000 distinct CDR3 sequences; over 15% of them were singletons. Together, the top ten hold around a quarter of the sample. This specimen consisted of CD8+ T cells from cultured PBMCs, obtained from culture after CMV antigen stimulation. The receptors originated from a human donor in good health (CMV status not recorded). Some clones in this sample may be carry-over from other donors' samples.

J is TRBJ2-1 and V is TRBV27; no clear D gene. Trimming removed 8 bases at V and 8 bases at J, with 7 bases between. Germline V gene sequence: CDR1 MNHEY, CDR2 SMNVEV (reference sequence). This CDR3 has 10 residues. Written as DNA, the CDR3 is TGTGCCAGCGGAAGGCATGAGCAGTTCTTC. This sequence encodes CASGRHEQFF.

The chain employs TRBV7-4 and TRBJ2-1; 7 bases fit TRBD1. The junction had 6 bases not matched to a gene; V was cut back by 4 bases and J by 3 bases. Germline V lookup: CDR1 SGHVT, CDR2 SQSDAQ. This CDR3 contains 15 residues. The CDR3 DNA is TGTGCCAGCAGCTCGGACCAGGGGGTCTACAATGAGCAGTTCTTC. It yields the protein CASSSDQGVYNEQFF.

J is TRBJ2-7 and V is TRBV7-9; TRBD2 matches 7 bases. CDR1 and CDR2 from the germline V gene are SEHNR and FQNEAQ (reference sequence). The CDR3 spans 14 residues. V lost 1 base to trimming and J lost 3 bases; unmatched junction nucleotides: 3. The DNA for the CDR3 is TGTGCCAGCAGCTTAGGAGCGGGATTCTACGAGCAGTACTTC. Amino acids: CASSLGAGFYEQYF.

Of note for this clonotype: This CDR3 is missing its conserved last phenylalanine or tryptophan, likely due to a read error. CDR3 bases: TGTGCCAGCAGCTCCTTTAGCGGGAGTTACAATGAGCAGTTCTTG. This encodes CASSSFSGSYNEQFL. V and J are TRBV7-8 and TRBJ2-1; 9 bases match TRBD2. The CDR3 is 15 amino acids. Germline loops: CDR1 SGHVS, CDR2 FQNEAQ. V gave up 4 bases and J gave up 4 bases; unmatched junction bases: 5.

This clonotype has a handful of counts. The CDR3: CATSRVGGDLYGYTF. The CDR3 coding sequence is TGTGCCACCAGCAGAGTAGGGGGTGACCTCTATGGCTACACCTTC. The gene calls are TRBV15 and TRBJ1-2, with a tentative D call TRBD1 (6 bases). Per germline, CDR1 LNHNV and CDR2 YYDKDF (reference sequence). The CDR3 is 15 amino acids. V was cut by 1 base and J by 4 bases, with 13 bases left in between.

This clonotype has just a few counts. The chain is built from TRBV11-2 and TRBJ2-1; D not resolved. Germline V gene lookup returns CDR1 SGHAT and CDR2 FQNNGV. The CDR3 extends over 13 amino acids. Trimming stripped 3 bases from V and 5 bases from J, with 8 bases between. CDR3 DNA sequence: TGTGCCAGCAGCTTTGGACGGGACAATGAGCAGTTCTTC. It translates to CASSFGRDNEQFF.

Turning to this clonotype: At one end, the junction sequence differs from germline, possibly due to a read error. The V call is TRBV9, the J call TRBJ1-2; D remains ambiguous. Germline values: CDR1 SGDLS, CDR2 YYNGEE. The CDR3 runs to 16 residues. The CDR3 DNA sequence: TGTGCCAGCAGCGTAGGAACGGGCAGTTGGTCTTATGACTACACCTTC. Its translation is CASSVGTGSWSYDYTF.

This clonotype was observed a handful of times. The chain couples TRBV7-9 to TRBJ1-2; no firm D call. Looked up from germline, CDR1 is SEHNR and CDR2 is FQNEAQ (reference sequence). The CDR3 totals 11 residues. The ends were cut back, 5 bases at V and 10 bases at J, with 11 bases in the middle. The CDR3 reads CASSRNGAYTF. The CDR3 coding sequence is TGTGCCAGCAGCCGGAACGGTGCCTACACCTTC. The whole variable domain, remainder taken from reference TRBV7-9 and TRBJ1-2, is DTGVSQNPRHKITKRGQNVTFRCDPISEHNRLYWYRQTLGQGPEFLTYFQNEAQLEKSRLLSDRFSAERPKGSFSTLEIQRTEQGDSAMYLCASSRNGAYTFGSGTRLTVV.

This rearrangement joins TRBV6-4 to TRBJ2-2, with D unresolved. Trimming stripped 2 bases from V and 6 bases from J, with 7 bases between. Per the germline V gene, CDR1 is MRHNA and CDR2 is SNTAGT. CDR3 length equals 13 residues. CDR3 loop: CASSDRAAGELFF. CDR3 bases: TGTGCCAGCAGTGACAGGGCGGCCGGGGAGCTGTTTTTT.

This clonotype was seen only a few times. CDR3 DNA: TGTGCCAGCAGTTTTGTGGCGGGAGGGTCCTACGAGCAGTACTTC. Protein: CASSFVAGGSYEQYF. The chain links TRBV6-5 to TRBJ2-7; 9 bases are a match to TRBD2. The CDR3 runs to 15 residues. V trimming: 4 bases; J trimming: 1 base; junction bases outside the gene matches: 5. Germline assignment: CDR1 MNHEY and CDR2 SVGAGI.

This clonotype was observed a handful of times. The rearrangement links TRBV7-8 to TRBJ2-1, with D tentatively TRBD1 or TRBD2 (6 bases each). This CDR3 comprises 17 residues. Trimming took off 5 bases at V and 5 bases at J, with 22 bases between the two ends. CDR1 is SGHVS and CDR2 is FQNEAQ in the germline V gene. The CDR3 loop is CASSPKGGQGINNEQFF. The CDR3, as DNA: TGTGCCAGCAGCCCCAAGGGAGGCCAGGGGATAAACAATGAGCAGTTCTTC.

This clonotype was observed many times. The V call is TRBV5-6, the J call TRBJ2-5; a weak D match, TRBD2 (6 bases). V was cut by 3 bases and J by 7 bases, with 13 bases left in between. The V gene's germline CDR1 is SGHDT and CDR2 YYEEEE. This CDR3 comprises 13 residues. The CDR3, as DNA: TGTGCCAGCAGCTCGGGACTGGGTGCGACCCAGTACTTC. It encodes CASSSGLGATQYF.

This clonotype was observed a few times. This chain joins TRBV6-5 and TRBJ1-6; D is unclear. The V gene's germline CDR1 is MNHEY and CDR2 SVGAGI. Between the trimmed V and J ends, which lost 2 bases and 2 bases, there was a span of 16 bases. There are 18 residues in the CDR3. This CDR3 reads CASSYMSRETTYNSPLHF. The CDR3 DNA sequence: TGTGCCAGCAGTTACATGTCTCGAGAAACAACCTATAATTCACCCCTCCACTTT.

This rearrangement joins TRBV6-8 to TRBJ1-3; D is undetermined. Germline CDR1 reads MNHGY; CDR2 reads SAAAGT. The germline V and J ends were trimmed by 0 bases and 4 bases, with 7 bases remaining between them. CDR3 length: 14 amino acids. The CDR3 DNA reads as TGTGCCAGCAGTTACTCGAGAGGGGGAAACACCATATATTTT. This encodes CASSYSRGGNTIYF.

The genes are TRBV9 and TRBJ1-2; D perhaps matches TRBD1 (5 bases). Germline lookup yields CDR1 SGDLS and CDR2 YYNGEE. CDR3 length: 14 amino acids. V was clipped by 0 bases and J by 8 bases, with 14 bases between them. CDR3 in amino acids: CASSVGKGLLGYTF. The CDR3 DNA reads TGTGCCAGCAGCGTAGGAAAGGGACTCCTAGGCTACACCTTC.

The chain is built from TRBV7-7 and TRBJ2-7, with TRBD2 matching over 7 bases. CDR3 size: 13 residues. The V and J ends lost 3 bases and 4 bases, in that order; junction bases with no gene match: 3. Germline-derived CDR1 and CDR2 are SSHAT and FNYEAQ (reference sequence). The CDR3 DNA follows: TGTGCCAGCAGCTTCACTAGCGAGTACGAGCAGTACTTC. This gives the protein CASSFTSEYEQYF.

The chain couples TRBV20-1 to TRBJ1-2, with D possibly TRBD1 on 6 matching bases. CDR1 and CDR2 from the germline V gene are DFQATT and SNEGSKA (reference sequence). This CDR3 is 14 amino acids long. Trimming shortened V by 6 bases and J by 2 bases, and 16 bases separated the two germline ends. In DNA, the CDR3 is TGCAGTGCCCTACGCAGGGACATCAACTATGGCTACACCTTC. It translates to CSALRRDINYGYTF.

The chain links TRBV7-2 to TRBJ2-7; tentative D call: TRBD2 (6 bases). V lost 2 bases and J 4 bases, leaving 9 bases between the germline ends. Germline V gene data show CDR1 as SGHTA and CDR2 as FQGNSA. The CDR3 spans 13 residues. CDR3 bases: TGTGCCAGCAGCTTATGGGGAGGATACGAGCAGTACTTC. This encodes CASSLWGGYEQYF.

This clonotype was detected ten times or more. In nucleotides, the CDR3 is TGTGCCACCAGTGACGCTAGCGGGAGGGCCTCCTACGAGCAGTACTTC. Translating gives CATSDASGRASYEQYF. This rearrangement joins TRBV24-1 to TRBJ2-7; 12 nucleotides line up with TRBD2. The CDR3 is made up of 16 amino acids. V shed 4 bases, J shed 0 bases, and the junction held 3 bases outside the gene matches. Germline loops: CDR1 KGHDR, CDR2 SFDVKD.

This clonotype was found a few times. The chain joins TRBV7-3 to TRBJ2-5, with D perhaps TRBD1 (6 bases). The CDR3 runs 12 residues. CDR1 is SGHTA and CDR2 is FQGTGA in the germline V gene. Trimming took off 5 bases at V and 7 bases at J, with 11 bases between the two ends. CDR3 DNA: TGTGCCAGCAGCCAAGGGGGTGGGACCCAGTACTTC. Translation gives CASSQGGGTQYF.

The DNA of the CDR3 is TGTGCCAGCAGCTTAGGGGACTCCTATGGCTACACCTTC. Protein: CASSLGDSYGYTF. The rearrangement uses TRBV7-2 and TRBJ1-2; D might be TRBD1 (5 bases). Looked up from germline, CDR1 is SGHTA and CDR2 is FQGNSA. V was shortened by 1 base and J by 4 bases, with 7 bases between the two germline ends. The CDR3 covers 13 residues.

The V gene is TRBV7-2, the J gene TRBJ2-7, with D uncertain. Germline V lookup: CDR1 SGHTA, CDR2 FQGNSA. The V gene lost 0 bases and the J gene lost 1 base, with 10 bases spanning the gap. The length of the CDR3 is 15 residues. CDR3 nucleotides: TGTGCCAGCAGCTTAGCTAACAGCATGTCCTACGAGCAGTACTTC. This translates into CASSLANSMSYEQYF.

This clonotype was found a few times. The chain has TRBV7-8 and TRBJ2-5, with D perhaps assigned TRBD1 or TRBD2 (5 bases each). This CDR3 spans 13 amino acids. The germline V gene has CDR1 SGHVS and CDR2 FQNEAQ. Trimming pared 7 bases from V and 7 bases from J, leaving 16 bases between. DNA of the CDR3: TGTGCCAGCACTGTGGGACCCGAGGGGACCCAGTACTTC. This sequence encodes CASTVGPEGTQYF.

This clonotype has a handful of counts. The genes are TRBV29-1 and TRBJ1-2; TRBD1 might be the D (6 bases). The CDR3 length is 15 residues. V was trimmed by 3 bases and J by 2 bases, leaving 16 bases between them. CDR1 and CDR2 (germline): SQVTM, ANQGSEA. CDR3: CSVEERGQPNYGYTF. In nucleotides, the CDR3 is TGCAGCGTTGAGGAGCGAGGACAGCCAAACTATGGCTACACCTTC.